This record covers a single TCR beta chain. TCRdb keeps only in-frame clones here, not all; method: immunoSEQ multiplex PCR. Altogether about 97,000 clones are present, about 91% being singletons, with the ten largest covering approximately 3.4%. Germline CDR1 reads SGHTA; CDR2 reads FQGNSA. Trimming took off 3 bases at V and 11 bases at J, with 14 bases between the two ends. This CDR3 spans 13 amino acids. The sample is drawn from a study of T cell changes during pregnancy in multiple sclerosis. V gene TRBV7-2 combines with J gene TRBJ1-5; D might be TRBD1 (6 bases). The sequence derives from a female donor with multiple sclerosis, enrolled in a pregnancy study. The sample consisted of peripheral blood, taken in the second trimester of pregnancy. The DNA of the CDR3 is TGTGCCAGCAGCTTGGGGGGGCCTGAAGCCCAGCATTTT. It encodes CASSLGGPEAQHF.